This T cell receptor beta chain emerged from a study of blood T cell repertoires in COVID-19. The ends lost 4 bases at V and 5 bases at J; junction bases unmatched: 4. The CDR3 consists of 13 residues. The germline gives CDR1 SGHNT, CDR2 YENEEA. TCRdb's copy holds only in-frame clones and misses some; the assay was immunoSEQ multiplex PCR. The data contain some 120,000 clones, approximately 86% of them seen just once; the ten biggest clones take up under 5%. Sequencing input: peripheral blood. The chain couples TRBV11-3 to TRBJ2-5; TRBD1 agrees at 7 bases. This receptor was obtained from a man between 35 and 55 years old with acute or convalescent COVID-19. The CDR3 DNA reads as TGTGCCAGCAGCTCGACAGGGTTGGAGACCCAGTACTTC. Protein sequence: CASSSTGLETQYF.